This is a list of T cell receptor beta chains from one sample in a study of cytomegalovirus exposure and HLA in healthy donors. Libraries were prepared by immunoSEQ multiplex PCR; TCRdb keeps only in-frame clonotypes and omits some of them. The top ten clones hold around 3% of a sample with roughly 140,000 clones, roughly 78% of them seen once. The specimen was PBMCs. The receptors here all came from a man aged 40-49 years in good health and CMV-seropositive. Both conserved end residues are part of each CDR3. The D gene is left open where the match is weak. The size field is filled for only some rows; it gives once, few, many or a size class.

>TRBJ2-7|TRBD1|TRBV7-2|-
TGTGCCAGCAGCTTGACCGGGACAGGGGCCTACGAGCAGTACTTC
CASSLTGTGAYEQYF
>TRBJ1-4|-|TRBV30|-
TGTGCCTCGAGGCAGGCAACTAATGAAAAACTGTTTTTT
CASRQATNEKLFF
>TRBJ2-1|TRBD2|TRBV5-6|-
TGTGCCAGCAGCCTAGGGACTAGCGGTTACAATGAGCAGTTCTTC
CASSLGTSGYNEQFF
>TRBJ1-2|-|TRBV5-5|-
TGTGCCAGCAGCTTTGACGGCTCGGGTGGCTACACCTTC
CASSFDGSGGYTF
>TRBJ2-7|TRBD2|TRBV6-1|-
TGTGCCAGCGTCCTAGCGGGAGACGAGCAGTACTTC
CASVLAGDEQYF
>TRBJ2-7|TRBD1|TRBV7-9|-
TGTGCCAGCAGCTTAGTCGGGACAGGGGAGGACGAGCAGTACTTC
CASSLVGTGEDEQYF
>TRBJ2-7|TRBD1|TRBV5-1|-
TGCGCCAGCAGCCTGGCCGGGACAGGGATCTACGAGCAGTACTTC
CASSLAGTGIYEQYF
>TRBJ2-5|TRBD2|TRBV7-9|once
TGTTCCAGCAGCTTGGGACTAGCGCAAGAGACCCAGTACTTC
CSSSLGLAQETQYF
>TRBJ2-6|-|TRBV7-2|once
TGTGCCAGCAGCTTCTTTGGGGCCAACGTCCTGACTTTC
CASSFFGANVLTF
>TRBJ1-4|-|TRBV7-9|-
TGTGCCAGCAGCTTAGTGGCCCTGCGGGGTGAAAAACTGTTTTTT
CASSLVALRGEKLFF
>TRBJ2-1|-|TRBV28|-
TGTGCCAGCACTCCGGCGGTGCCCTACAATGAGCAGTTCTTC
CASTPAVPYNEQFF
>TRBJ1-2|TRBD1|TRBV5-1|-
TGCGCCAGCAGCTTGGGGTTAACAGGGGGCTTCGATGGCTACACCTTC
CASSLGLTGGFDGYTF
>TRBJ2-7|TRBD2|TRBV27|-
TGTGCCAGCAGCGTAGGTTGGACTAGCGGCTCCTACGAGCAGTACTTC
CASSVGWTSGSYEQYF
>TRBJ2-2|-|TRBV6-4|-
TGTGCCAGCAGTGCCACCGAGGGCGGGGAGCTGTTTTTT
CASSATEGGELFF
>TRBJ2-7|TRBD2|TRBV9|-
TGTGCCAGCAGCGTAGCCCCTAGCGGTGGCTACGAGCAGTACTTC
CASSVAPSGGYEQYF
>TRBJ2-4|-|TRBV28|-
TGTGCCAGCAGTTTTACTTCCGGGGTACAGGGCCTAGCCAAAAACATTCAGTACTTC
CASSFTSGVQGLAKNIQYF
>TRBJ2-7|TRBD2|TRBV6-5|few
TGTGCCAGCAGTAGGGGACTAGCGGGAATCCACGAGCAGTACTTC
CASSRGLAGIHEQYF
>TRBJ2-5|-|TRBV28|few
TGTGCCAGCAGTGACTCGGGAAGTTCTGGGACCCAGTACTTC
CASSDSGSSGTQYF
>TRBJ2-5|-|TRBV5-1|few
TGCGCCAGCAGCTTGTACAGTCCCTTCCAAGAGACCCAGTACTTC
CASSLYSPFQETQYF
>TRBJ1-1|-|TRBV19|-
TGTGCCAGTAGTTCAAGCGGGCAGAGGGGACCTGGGACTGAAGCTTTCTTT
CASSSSGQRGPGTEAFF
>TRBJ2-1|TRBD2|TRBV19|-
TGTGCCAGTAGGAGGAGCGGGAGGGCGGACGAGCAGTTCTTC
CASRRSGRADEQFF
>TRBJ2-6|TRBD2|TRBV7-2|-
TGTGCCAGCAGCTTAATGGCGGGAGGGGCTGGGGCCAACGTCCTGACTTTC
CASSLMAGGAGANVLTF
>TRBJ2-7|TRBD1|TRBV28|-
TGTGCCAGCGGTCGACAGGGAATAACCTACGAGCAGTACTTC
CASGRQGITYEQYF
>TRBJ2-5|-|TRBV5-4|-
TGTGCCAGCAGCTTGGAGGGGCAGCCCGCGTACCAAGAGACCCAGTACTTC
CASSLEGQPAYQETQYF
>TRBJ2-7|TRBD1|TRBV5-1|-
TGCGCCAGCACACAAGGACAGGGGCTTAGGTACGAGCAGTACTTC
CASTQGQGLRYEQYF
>TRBJ1-5|TRBD1|TRBV7-9|-
TGTGCCAGCAGCGCCGCGGACAGGGCAAGCAATCAGCCCCAGCATTTT
CASSAADRASNQPQHF
>TRBJ1-2|-|TRBV9|once
TGTGCCAGCAGCGTAGGGGAGCCTACCTCCTATGGCTACACCTTC
CASSVGEPTSYGYTF
>TRBJ2-7|-|TRBV4-2|-
TGTGCCAGCAGCCAATCCCCGGGTCCCTCCTACGAGCAGTACTTC
CASSQSPGPSYEQYF
>TRBJ1-1|-|TRBV6-5|few
TGTGCCAGCAGTTACTCGTTGGAGGGGAACACTGAAGCTTTCTTT
CASSYSLEGNTEAFF
>TRBJ1-6|-|TRBV6-5|-
TGTGCCAGCAGTTACGACTTGAATTCACCCCTCCACTTT
CASSYDLNSPLHF
>TRBJ2-7|TRBD2|TRBV5-1|-
TGCGCCAGCAGCACTGCTAGCGGGAGGGCCTCGGCGGACTTC
CASSTASGRASADF
>TRBJ2-7|TRBD2|TRBV29-1|once
TGCAGCGTCCGACTAGCGGGAGGTGCCAACGAGCAGTACTTC
CSVRLAGGANEQYF
>TRBJ2-7|TRBD1|TRBV25-1|many
TGTGCCAGCGCACCTCTCCCGGGACAGGGGGACTACGAGCAGTACTTC
CASAPLPGQGDYEQYF
>TRBJ1-4|-|TRBV2|-
TGTGCCAGCAGAATGACAGTTCTGTTTTTT
CASRMTVLFF
>TRBJ2-5|TRBD1|TRBV29-1|-
TGCAGCGTTGAGGGGGACAGGGGCCAAGAGACCCAGTACTTC
CSVEGDRGQETQYF
>TRBJ1-5|TRBD1|TRBV28|-
TGTGCCAGCAGCCTATACAGGGGCGGAGGACAGCCCCAGCATTTT
CASSLYRGGGQPQHF